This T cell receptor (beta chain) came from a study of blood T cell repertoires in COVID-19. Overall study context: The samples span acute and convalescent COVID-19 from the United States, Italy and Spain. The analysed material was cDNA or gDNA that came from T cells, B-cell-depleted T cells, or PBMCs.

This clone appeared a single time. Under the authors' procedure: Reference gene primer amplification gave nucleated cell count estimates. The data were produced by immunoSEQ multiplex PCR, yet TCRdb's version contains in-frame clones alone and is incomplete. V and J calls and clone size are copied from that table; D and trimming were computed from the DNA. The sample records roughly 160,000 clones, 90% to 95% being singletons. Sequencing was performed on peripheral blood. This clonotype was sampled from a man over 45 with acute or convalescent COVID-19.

CDR3 sequence reads: CASSSYFTGGMDEKLFF. The CDR3 DNA reads TGTGCCAGCAGCAGCTACTTCACCGGGGGAATGGATGAAAAACTGTTTTTT. The rearrangement joins TRBV7-9 to TRBJ1-4, with D possibly being TRBD1 (5 bases). V lost 5 bases and J lost 6, with 22 bases in between. This CDR3 comprises 17 residues. Germline V lookup: CDR1 SEHNR, CDR2 FQNEAQ (reference sequence).